This is a list of T cell receptor beta chains from one sample in a study of T-cell reconstitution after alpha-beta-depleted transplantation in children. TCRdb re-analysed the PCR reads in MiXCR, keeping a single row per CDR3 protein. The sample lists roughly 170,000 distinct CDR3 sequences; more than 6.5% were seen once. The source was PBMCs from the stem cell graft donor, collected from the stem cell graft. Receptors were obtained from a human donor who donated a stem cell graft to a child with Wiskott-Aldrich syndrome. The CDR3 runs from the conserved cysteine through the conserved F or W. D genes are given only for firm matches. Clone size is shown for a subset of rows, as once, few, many or a class of expanded clone.

J gene	D gene	clone size	V gene	CDR3 protein	CDR3 DNA
TRBJ2-3	TRBD2	-	TRBV3-1	CASSQMTSGGTDTQYF	TGTGCCAGCAGCCAAATGACCAGCGGGGGCACAGATACGCAGTATTTT
TRBJ1-5	-	many	TRBV2	CASSEVVMVNQPQHF	TGTGCCAGCAGTGAAGTGGTGATGGTCAATCAGCCCCAGCATTTT
TRBJ2-2	TRBD2	many	TRBV5-1	CASSLFGGTNTGELFF	TGCGCCAGCAGCTTGTTCGGGGGGACGAACACCGGGGAGCTGTTTTTT
TRBJ2-7	-	many	TRBV21-1	CASSKVTYSSYEQYF	TGTGCCAGCAGCAAAGTCACTTATAGCTCCTACGAGCAGTACTTC
TRBJ2-7	TRBD1	many	TRBV20-1	CSAPLNRGSSYEQYF	TGCAGTGCTCCACTTAACAGGGGATCCTCCTACGAGCAGTACTTC
TRBJ2-1	-	many	TRBV18	CASSPQGQVYNEQFF	TGTGCCAGCTCACCTCAGGGGCAGGTATACAATGAGCAGTTCTTC
TRBJ1-1	-	few	TRBV30	CAWRGIAEAFF	TGTGCCTGGAGGGGTATCGCTGAAGCTTTCTTT
TRBJ2-2	-	many	TRBV12-3/TRBV12-4	CASSPRTPNTGELFF	TGTGCCAGCAGTCCCAGGACGCCAAACACCGGGGAGCTGTTTTTT
TRBJ2-3	TRBD2	many	TRBV3-1	CASSQDSGIAGVEDTQYF	TGTGCCAGCAGCCAAGATTCCGGAATAGCGGGGGTGGAGGATACGCAGTATTTT
TRBJ2-5	TRBD2	many	TRBV5-1	CASSLSGSGGPSYF	TGCGCCAGCAGCTTGTCTGGTAGCGGGGGCCCGTCGTACTTC
TRBJ2-3	TRBD2	many	TRBV14	CASSQTPAGVPDTQYF	TGTGCCAGCAGCCAGACCCCAGCGGGAGTACCAGATACGCAGTATTTT
TRBJ1-3	-	many	TRBV10-3	CAISEQSRLSGNTIYF	TGTGCCATCAGTGAGCAATCAAGGCTCTCTGGAAACACCATATATTTT
TRBJ2-1	-	many	TRBV24-1	CATSDFKKTYRQFF	TGTGCCACCAGTGATTTCAAAAAGACTTATAGGCAGTTCTTC
TRBJ2-7	TRBD1	many	TRBV5-1	CASSRPGQANYEQYF	TGCGCCAGCAGCCGTCCGGGACAGGCGAACTACGAGCAGTACTTC
TRBJ2-1	-	-	TRBV7-2	CASSLGASVHNEQFF	TGTGCCAGCAGCTTAGGGGCTAGCGTACACAATGAGCAGTTCTTC
TRBJ2-7	-	many	TRBV7-9	CASSLAGPQTEQYF	TGTGCCAGCAGCTTAGCCGGGCCTCAGACCGAGCAGTACTTC
TRBJ1-1	-	many	TRBV6-2/TRBV6-3	CASREQLRIAEAFF	TGTGCCAGCAGAGAACAGTTGAGAATTGCTGAAGCTTTCTTT
TRBJ2-3	TRBD2	few	TRBV7-2	CASSPSSGVDTQYF	TGTGCCAGCAGCCCATCTAGCGGGGTAGATACGCAGTATTTT
TRBJ2-2	-	few	TRBV7-6	CASSRLIESNRAGELFF	TGTGCCAGCAGCCGCCTCATTGAATCCAACAGGGCCGGGGAGCTGTTTTTT
TRBJ1-2	-	many	TRBV20-1	CSARGQYTSYGYTF	TGCAGTGCTAGAGGGCAATACACTTCCTATGGCTACACCTTC
TRBJ2-2	-	few	TRBV11-3	CASSLRTEYTGELFF	TGTGCCAGCAGCTTAAGGACTGAGTACACCGGGGAGCTGTTTTTT
TRBJ2-7	-	many	TRBV18	CASSPGTASSYEQYF	TGTGCCAGCTCACCTGGAACGGCGAGCTCCTACGAGCAGTACTTC
TRBJ2-1	TRBD1	-	TRBV5-5	CASSLVGTGGDEQFF	TGTGCCAGCAGCTTGGTTGGGACAGGGGGTGATGAGCAGTTCTTC
TRBJ1-2	-	many	TRBV20-1	CSATRESAGYTF	TGCAGTGCTACCAGGGAATCTGCTGGCTACACCTTC
TRBJ2-3	TRBD2	many	TRBV20-1	CSAEGGLAGSTDTQYF	TGCAGTGCTGAGGGGGGACTAGCAGGATCCACAGATACGCAGTATTTT
TRBJ1-6	-	many	TRBV15	CATSSDSTNSPLHF	TGTGCCACCAGCTCCGACAGTACGAATTCACCCCTCCACTTT
TRBJ2-3	TRBD2	many	TRBV15	CATSRTSGSPQGDTQYF	TGTGCCACCAGCAGGACTAGCGGGAGTCCTCAGGGGGATACGCAGTATTTT
TRBJ2-3	TRBD2	many	TRBV5-1	CASSGRTSGWDTQYF	TGCGCCAGCAGCGGAAGGACTAGCGGTTGGGATACGCAGTATTTT
TRBJ1-4	-	few	TRBV4-3	CASSQDPRGSTNEKLFF	TGCGCCAGCAGCCAAGACCCAAGGGGCTCAACTAATGAAAAACTGTTTTTT
TRBJ1-2	TRBD1	many	TRBV5-1	CASSLGLQGSYGYTF	TGCGCCAGCAGCTTGGGATTACAGGGGTCCTATGGCTACACCTTC
TRBJ1-5	-	many	TRBV27	CASSLGSHQPQHF	TGTGCCAGCAGTTTGGGGAGTCATCAGCCCCAGCATTTT
TRBJ1-6	TRBD1	many	TRBV12-3/TRBV12-4	CASTGQGNSPLHF	TGTGCCAGTACGGGACAGGGTAATTCACCCCTCCACTTT
TRBJ2-5	TRBD1	many	TRBV24-1	CATGSPTGIYGETQYF	TGTGCCACCGGTAGCCCGACAGGGATTTATGGAGAGACCCAGTACTTC
TRBJ2-7	-	many	TRBV28	CASSRGDEQYF	TGTGCCAGCAGCCGAGGGGACGAGCAGTACTTC
TRBJ2-1	TRBD1	few	TRBV5-6	CASRLQRQGRNNEQFF	TGTGCCAGCAGACTACAGAGACAGGGGCGAAACAATGAGCAGTTCTTC
TRBJ2-7	TRBD2	many	TRBV12-3/TRBV12-4	CASSNALAGYEQYF	TGTGCCAGCAGTAACGCACTAGCGGGATACGAGCAGTACTTC
TRBJ1-2	-	many	TRBV5-6	CASSFQGRDYGYTF	TGTGCCAGCAGCTTTCAGGGCCGAGACTATGGCTACACCTTC
TRBJ1-1	TRBD1	many	TRBV6-2/TRBV6-3	CASRRQGVAPEAFF	TGTGCCAGCAGAAGACAGGGTGTGGCCCCTGAAGCTTTCTTT
TRBJ2-1	-	many	TRBV6-5	CASCNRVSNEQFF	TGTGCCAGCTGCAACAGGGTTTCCAATGAGCAGTTCTTC
TRBJ2-7	-	many	TRBV5-1	CASSPFTGYEQYF	TGCGCCAGCAGCCCCTTCACAGGTTACGAGCAGTACTTC
TRBJ1-2	-	many	TRBV24-1	CATSDWTGGYTF	TGTGCCACCAGTGATTGGACGGGTGGCTACACCTTC
TRBJ2-5	-	many	TRBV11-2	CASSLLVGVGQETQYF	TGTGCCAGCAGTCTCTTAGTGGGAGTAGGCCAAGAGACCCAGTACTTC
TRBJ2-5	-	-	TRBV29-1	CSVAVQGRETQYF	TGCAGCGTTGCTGTCCAGGGGCGAGAGACCCAGTACTTC
TRBJ2-3	TRBD1	many	TRBV24-1	CATSERTGLTDTQYF	TGTGCCACCAGTGAGCGGACAGGGTTAACAGATACGCAGTATTTT
TRBJ2-5	TRBD1	many	TRBV15	CATKRDSQETQYF	TGTGCCACCAAACGGGACAGTCAAGAGACCCAGTACTTC
TRBJ1-1	TRBD1	many	TRBV6-5	CASSPDRGPEAFF	TGTGCCAGCAGTCCTGACAGGGGCCCTGAAGCTTTCTTT
TRBJ1-6	-	many	TRBV7-2	CASSFGGGGNSPLHF	TGTGCCAGCAGCTTCGGGGGCGGAGGGAATTCACCCCTCCACTTT
TRBJ1-1	-	-	TRBV30	CAWSQRDTEAFF	TGTGCCTGGAGCCAAAGGGACACTGAAGCTTTCTTT
TRBJ2-7	-	-	TRBV24-1	CATSDFFGEQYF	TGTGCCACCAGTGATTTTTTTGGCGAGCAGTACTTC
TRBJ2-1	TRBD2	-	TRBV12-3/TRBV12-4	CASSFLAGDYNEQFF	TGTGCCAGCAGTTTTTTAGCGGGGGACTACAATGAGCAGTTCTTC
TRBJ1-5	-	many	TRBV20-1	CSARDPWGQPQHF	TGCAGTGCTAGAGATCCTTGGGGACAGCCCCAGCATTTT
TRBJ2-1	TRBD1	many	TRBV12-3/TRBV12-4	CASRNLDRVFYNEQFF	TGTGCCAGCAGGAATCTTGACAGGGTTTTCTACAATGAGCAGTTCTTC
TRBJ1-4	-	few	TRBV20-1	CSARGPQINEKLFF	TGCAGTGCTAGAGGGCCACAGATAAATGAAAAACTGTTTTTT
TRBJ2-7	-	many	TRBV20-1	CSAMLGTGEQYF	TGCAGTGCGATGCTGGGGACCGGCGAGCAGTACTTC